These 5 T cell receptor beta chains were all obtained from the same sample, sequenced in a study of spatial heterogeneity in lung cancer. Indicated time point: sample taken at primary tumor resection. Unsorted whole RNA samples from tumor, nontumor lung or frozen PBMC were sequenced. Via MiXCR, TCRdb re-called the 5' RACE reads, giving one row per CDR3 protein. This table holds roughly 82,000 distinct CDR3 sequences, roughly 12% found once. The input for sequencing was PBMCs, taken at surgery. Source of these receptors: a male donor with early-stage non-small cell lung cancer.

V is TRBV20-1 and J is TRBJ2-1; 7 bases agree with TRBD2. Looked up from germline, CDR1 is DFQATT and CDR2 is SNEGSKA (reference sequence). The CDR3 runs 14 residues. The ends lost 6 bases at V and 1 base at J; junction bases unmatched: 6. The CDR3 region has the DNA TGCAGTGCCATTATGGGGGGGTCCTACAATGAGCAGTTCTTC. Amino acids: CSAIMGGSYNEQFF.

This chain connects TRBV3-1 to TRBJ2-3; 7 bases fit TRBD2. V was pared by 6 bases and J by 2 bases, with 14 bases of the junction left unmatched. The CDR3 totals 17 residues. Germline CDR1 reads LGHDT; CDR2 reads YNNKEL (reference sequence). The CDR3 sequence is CASSPLFSSGATDTQYF. DNA of the CDR3: TGTGCCAGCAGTCCTCTCTTTTCGAGCGGGGCCACAGATACGCAGTATTTT.

This clonotype was seen more than once but under ten times. The V gene is TRBV7-3, the J gene TRBJ1-2, with a possible D match to TRBD1 (5 bases). This CDR3 region has 15 residues. The V and J ends lost 5 bases and 4 bases respectively, with 17 bases between them. Per the germline V gene, CDR1 is SGHTA and CDR2 is FQGTGA. CDR3 sequence: CASSMGPFLGYGYTF. The CDR3 nucleotides are TGTGCCAGCAGCATGGGACCGTTTTTGGGCTATGGCTACACCTTC.

This clonotype was counted a few times. V usage is TRBV5-1 and J usage is TRBJ1-1; 7 nucleotides line up with TRBD1. This CDR3 region has 12 residues. The V gene's germline CDR1 is SGHRS and CDR2 YFSETQ. J gave up 4 bases and V 4 bases, and 1 base lay outside the gene matches. CDR3 bases: TGCGCCAGCAGCCAGGGGGGCACTGAAGCTTTCTTT. Translating it yields CASSQGGTEAFF.

This clonotype appeared a few times. The V call is TRBV28, the J call TRBJ2-3; D remains ambiguous. CDR3 size: 12 residues. V gave up 11 bases and J gave up 2 bases, with 11 bases separating them. The germline gives CDR1 MDHEN, CDR2 SYDVKM. The CDR3 nucleotides are TGTGCCTCCCACCAGGCCACAGATACGCAGTATTTT. Translated: CASHQATDTQYF.